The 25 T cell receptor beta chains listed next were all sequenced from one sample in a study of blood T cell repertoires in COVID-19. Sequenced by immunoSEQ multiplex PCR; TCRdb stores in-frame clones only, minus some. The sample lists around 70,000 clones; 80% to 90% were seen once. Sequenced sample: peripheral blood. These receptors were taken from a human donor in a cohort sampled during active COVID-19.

CDR3 nucleotide sequence: TGTGCCAGCAGCTTATTCGGACTAGCGGGCGTTCAAGAGACCCAGTACTTC. Protein: CASSLFGLAGVQETQYF. The chain recombines TRBV5-6 with TRBJ2-5; TRBD2 aligns across 11 bases. Per germline, CDR1 SGHDT and CDR2 YYEEEE. The CDR3 sequence is 17 residues long. The trim removed 2 bases at V and 2 bases at J, leaving 8 bases unmatched.

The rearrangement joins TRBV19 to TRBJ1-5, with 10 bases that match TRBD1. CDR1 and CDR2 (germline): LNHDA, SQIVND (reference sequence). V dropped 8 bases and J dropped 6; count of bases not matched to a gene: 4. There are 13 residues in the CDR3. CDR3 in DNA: TGTGCCAGTGACAGGGGGCTGGTTCAGCCCCAGCATTTT. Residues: CASDRGLVQPQHF.

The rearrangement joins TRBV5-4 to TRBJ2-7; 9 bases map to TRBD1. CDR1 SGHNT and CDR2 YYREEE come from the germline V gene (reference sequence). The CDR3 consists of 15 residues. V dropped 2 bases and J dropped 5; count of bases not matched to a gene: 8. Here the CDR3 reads CASSFRDRVIHEQYF. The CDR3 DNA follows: TGTGCCAGCAGCTTCCGGGACAGGGTGATCCACGAGCAGTACTTC.

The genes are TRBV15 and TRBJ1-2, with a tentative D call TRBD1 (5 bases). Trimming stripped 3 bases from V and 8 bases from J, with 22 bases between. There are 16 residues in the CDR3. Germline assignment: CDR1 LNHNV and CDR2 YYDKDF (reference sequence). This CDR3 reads CATSRGIDIGVSGYTF. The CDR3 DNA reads TGTGCCACCAGCAGGGGGATAGATATAGGGGTGTCCGGCTACACCTTC.

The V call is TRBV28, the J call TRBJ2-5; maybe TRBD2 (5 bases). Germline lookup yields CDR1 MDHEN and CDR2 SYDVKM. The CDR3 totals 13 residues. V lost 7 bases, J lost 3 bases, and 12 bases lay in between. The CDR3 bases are TGTGCCAGCAATCCTGGACTGGAAGAGACCCAGTACTTC. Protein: CASNPGLEETQYF.

CDR3 DNA: TGCGCCAGCAGCTATGGACCGGAGGGTCCGTACTTC. Amino acid sequence: CASSYGPEGPYF. J is TRBJ2-7 and V is TRBV5-1; D is perhaps TRBD2 (6 bases). CDR1 SGHRS and CDR2 YFSETQ come from the germline V gene. Trimming removed 3 bases at V and 12 bases at J, with 16 bases between. CDR3 length: 12 residues.

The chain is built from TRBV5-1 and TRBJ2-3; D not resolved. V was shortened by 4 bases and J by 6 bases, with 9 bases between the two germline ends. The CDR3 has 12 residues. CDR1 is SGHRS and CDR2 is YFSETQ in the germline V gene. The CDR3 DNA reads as TGCGCCAGCAGCCTCCCTAGTGATACGCAGTATTTT. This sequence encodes CASSLPSDTQYF.

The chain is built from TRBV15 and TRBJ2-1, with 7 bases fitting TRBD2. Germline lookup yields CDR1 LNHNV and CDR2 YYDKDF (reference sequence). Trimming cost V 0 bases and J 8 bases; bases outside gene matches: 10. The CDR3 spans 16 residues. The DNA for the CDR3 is TGTGCCACCAGCAGAGAGGGAGCGGGACCTCAGGATGAGCAGTTCTTC. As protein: CATSREGAGPQDEQFF. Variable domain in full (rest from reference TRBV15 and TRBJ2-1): DAMVIQNPRYQVTQFGKPVTLSCSQTLNHNVMYWYQQKSSQAPKLLFHYYDKDFNNEADTPDNFQSRRPNTSFCFLDIRSPGLGDTAMYLCATSREGAGPQDEQFFGPGTRLTVL.

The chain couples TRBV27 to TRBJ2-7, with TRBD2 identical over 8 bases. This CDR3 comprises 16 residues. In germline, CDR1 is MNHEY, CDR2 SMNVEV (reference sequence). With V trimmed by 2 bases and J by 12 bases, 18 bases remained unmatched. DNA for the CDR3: TGTGCCAGCAGTTTAGCCCCCGTTGAGCGGGAGCCGCTGCGGTACTTC. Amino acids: CASSLAPVEREPLRYF.

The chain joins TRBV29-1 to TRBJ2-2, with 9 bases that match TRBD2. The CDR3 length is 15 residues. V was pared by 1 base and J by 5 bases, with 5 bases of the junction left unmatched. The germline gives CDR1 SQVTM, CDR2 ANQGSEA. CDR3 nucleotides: TGCAGCGTTGAAGTGGGGGGACTAGCAACCGGGGAGCTGTTTTTT. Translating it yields CSVEVGGLATGELFF.

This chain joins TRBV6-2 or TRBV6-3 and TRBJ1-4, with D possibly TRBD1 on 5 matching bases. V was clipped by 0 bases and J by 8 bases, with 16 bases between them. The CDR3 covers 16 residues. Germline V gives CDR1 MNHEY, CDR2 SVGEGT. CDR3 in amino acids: CASSYSNSDSEEKLFF. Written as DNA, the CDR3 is TGTGCCAGCAGTTACTCGAATTCCGACAGCGAAGAAAAACTGTTTTTT.

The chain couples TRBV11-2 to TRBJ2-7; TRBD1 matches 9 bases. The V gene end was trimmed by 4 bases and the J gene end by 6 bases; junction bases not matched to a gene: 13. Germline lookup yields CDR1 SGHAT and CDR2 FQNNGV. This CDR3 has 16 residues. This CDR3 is CASSSYHRGLWGEQYF. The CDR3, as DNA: TGTGCCAGCAGCTCGTACCACAGGGGGCTCTGGGGCGAGCAGTACTTC.

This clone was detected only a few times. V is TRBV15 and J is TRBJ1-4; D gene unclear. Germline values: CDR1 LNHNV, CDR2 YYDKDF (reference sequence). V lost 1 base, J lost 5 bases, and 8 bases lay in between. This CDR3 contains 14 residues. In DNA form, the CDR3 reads TGTGCCACCAGCAGAGTCTCCCTGAATGAAAAACTGTTTTTT. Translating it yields CATSRVSLNEKLFF.

CDR3 sequence reads: CASSLPDRDSFQPQHF. The CDR3, as DNA: TGTGCCAGCAGTTTACCCGACCGCGACTCGTTTCAGCCCCAGCATTTT. The J gene is TRBJ1-5, the V gene TRBV6-2 or TRBV6-3, with unresolved D. There are 16 residues in the CDR3. V gave up 4 bases and J gave up 6 bases, with 19 bases separating them. The germline gives CDR1 MNHEY, CDR2 SVGEGT.

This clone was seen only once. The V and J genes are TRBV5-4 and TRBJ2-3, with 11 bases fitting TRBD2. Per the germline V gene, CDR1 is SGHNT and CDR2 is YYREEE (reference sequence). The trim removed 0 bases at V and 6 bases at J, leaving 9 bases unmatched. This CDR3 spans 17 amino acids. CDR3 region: CASSLGGLAGGGDTQYF. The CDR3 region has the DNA TGTGCCAGCAGCTTGGGGGGGCTAGCGGGAGGTGGGGATACGCAGTATTTT.

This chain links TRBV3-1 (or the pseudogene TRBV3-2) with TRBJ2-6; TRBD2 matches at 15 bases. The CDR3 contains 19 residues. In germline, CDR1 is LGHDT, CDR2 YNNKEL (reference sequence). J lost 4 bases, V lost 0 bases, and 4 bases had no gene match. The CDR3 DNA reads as TGTGCCAGCAGCCAAGAAGGACTAGCGGGGGGGCTAGGGGCCAACGTCCTGACTTTC. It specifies CASSQEGLAGGLGANVLTF.

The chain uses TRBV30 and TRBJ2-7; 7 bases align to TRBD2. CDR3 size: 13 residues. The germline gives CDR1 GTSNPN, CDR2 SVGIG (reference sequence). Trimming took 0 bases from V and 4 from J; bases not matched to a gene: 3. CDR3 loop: CAWSVQRGYEQYF. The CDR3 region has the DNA TGTGCCTGGAGTGTACAGCGGGGATACGAGCAGTACTTC.

The CDR3 nucleotides are TGTGCCAGCAGTCCGGGGGGTACAGATACGCAGTATTTT. Translated, it gives CASSPGGTDTQYF. This sequence joins TRBV28 and TRBJ2-3, with 7 bases fitting TRBD2. V shed 5 bases and J 3 bases; nucleotides not matched to a gene: 2. CDR1 and CDR2 (germline): MDHEN, SYDVKM. This CDR3 is 13 amino acids long.

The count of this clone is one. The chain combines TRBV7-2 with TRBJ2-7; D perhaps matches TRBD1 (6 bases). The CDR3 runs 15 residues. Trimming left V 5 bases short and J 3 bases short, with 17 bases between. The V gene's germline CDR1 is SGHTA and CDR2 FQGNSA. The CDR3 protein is CASSPQGGHLYEQYF. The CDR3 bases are TGTGCCAGCAGCCCCCAAGGGGGACACCTCTACGAGCAGTACTTC.

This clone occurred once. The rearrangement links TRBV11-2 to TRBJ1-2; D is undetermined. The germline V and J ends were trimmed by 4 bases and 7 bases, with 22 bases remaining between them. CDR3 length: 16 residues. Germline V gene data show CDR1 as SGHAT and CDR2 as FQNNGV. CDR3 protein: CASSSQPRAGGFGYTF. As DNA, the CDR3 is TGTGCCAGCAGCTCTCAACCGAGGGCAGGCGGCTTTGGCTACACCTTC.

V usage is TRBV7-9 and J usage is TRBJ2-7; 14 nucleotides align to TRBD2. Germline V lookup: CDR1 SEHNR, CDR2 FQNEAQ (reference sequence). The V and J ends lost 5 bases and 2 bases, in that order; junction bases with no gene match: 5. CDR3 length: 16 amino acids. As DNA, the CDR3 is TGTGCCAGCAGCGAGGGACTAGCGGGAGTTCCCTACGAGCAGTACTTC. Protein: CASSEGLAGVPYEQYF.

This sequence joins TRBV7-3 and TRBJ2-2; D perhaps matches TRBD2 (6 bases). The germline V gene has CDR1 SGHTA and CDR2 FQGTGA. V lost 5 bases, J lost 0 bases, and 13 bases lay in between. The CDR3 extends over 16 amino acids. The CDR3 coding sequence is TGTGCCAGCAGCCGCAGCGGGTTGACGAACACCGGGGAGCTGTTTTTT. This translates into CASSRSGLTNTGELFF.

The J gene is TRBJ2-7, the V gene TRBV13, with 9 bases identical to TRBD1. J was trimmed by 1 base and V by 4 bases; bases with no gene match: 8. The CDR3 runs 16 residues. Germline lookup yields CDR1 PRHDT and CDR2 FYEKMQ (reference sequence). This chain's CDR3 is CASSSLGQGDSYEQYF. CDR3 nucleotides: TGTGCCAGCAGCTCCCTGGGACAGGGCGATTCCTACGAGCAGTACTTC.

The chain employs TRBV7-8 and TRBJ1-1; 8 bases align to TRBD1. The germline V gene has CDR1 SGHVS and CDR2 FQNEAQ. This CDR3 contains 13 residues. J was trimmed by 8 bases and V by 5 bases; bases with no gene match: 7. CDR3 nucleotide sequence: TGTGCCAGCAGCCCCGGGACAGGAGGGGAAGCTTTCTTT. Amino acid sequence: CASSPGTGGEAFF.

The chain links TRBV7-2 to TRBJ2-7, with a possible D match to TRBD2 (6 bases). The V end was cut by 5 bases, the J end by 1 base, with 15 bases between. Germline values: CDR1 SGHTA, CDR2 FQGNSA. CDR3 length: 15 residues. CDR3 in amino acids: CASSPRQRVSYEQYF. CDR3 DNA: TGTGCCAGCAGCCCAAGACAGCGGGTATCCTACGAGCAGTACTTC.